This T cell receptor beta chain emerged from a study of blood T cell repertoires in COVID-19. Clones were sequenced by immunoSEQ multiplex PCR, and TCRdb holds only the in-frame ones, with some missing. The sample has tens of thousands of clones; approximately 83% are singletons. The germline CDR1 and CDR2 sequences are LGHDT and YNNKEL (reference sequence). The CDR3 has 13 residues. The ends were cut back, 0 bases at V and 10 bases at J, with 12 bases in the middle. The rearrangement links TRBV3-1 (or the pseudogene TRBV3-2) to TRBJ1-1; TRBD1 might be the D (6 bases). This clonotype originated in a human donor in a cohort sampled during active COVID-19. The donor label of this sample is uncertain. The sample was peripheral blood. DNA of the CDR3: TGTGCCAGCAGCCAAGACCCCGGGACAAGAGCTTTCTTT. Translation gives CASSQDPGTRAFF.